Below, 10 T cell receptor beta chains from the same sample are listed, as sequenced in a study of human T cells and chemical hapten exposure. TCRdb recomputed calls from the RACE reads with MiXCR, one row per CDR3 protein. The data contain around 380,000 distinct CDR3 sequences, approximately 5.1% of them singletons. Time point indicated: patch test 1, 2 weeks after DPC sensitization. Treatment reported: therapeutic diphenylcyclopropenone sensitization with weekly scalp DPC. Sample: whole blood, taken in connection with sensitization to the hapten diphenylcyclopropenone (DPC). The receptors here all came from a woman aged 45-65 years with alopecia areata. Some clones in this sample may be carry-over from other donors' samples.

The chain couples TRBV29-1 to TRBJ2-1, with 7 bases that match TRBD2. The junction had 6 bases not matched to a gene; V was cut back by 1 base and J by 3 bases. The length of the CDR3 is 15 residues. Germline values: CDR1 SQVTM, CDR2 ANQGSEA. The CDR3 reads CSVEGLADLYNEQFF. In DNA form, the CDR3 reads TGCAGCGTTGAAGGCCTAGCGGACCTCTACAATGAGCAGTTCTTC.

CDR3 sequence reads: CASTVGNTIYF. The CDR3 bases are TGCGCCAGCACCGTTGGAAACACCATATATTTT. This chain links TRBV10-2 with TRBJ1-3, with no clear D. This CDR3 has 11 amino acids. Germline V gene lookup returns CDR1 WSHSY and CDR2 SAAADI. Trimming removed 7 bases at V and 3 bases at J, with 4 bases between.

The V gene is TRBV6-5, the J gene TRBJ2-1, with 7 bases identical to TRBD2. V was pared by 0 bases and J by 4 bases, with 12 bases of the junction left unmatched. The CDR3 spans 18 residues. Germline V lookup: CDR1 MNHEY, CDR2 SVGAGI. CDR3 in amino acids: CASSYSRSSGERYNEQFF. The CDR3 DNA is TGTGCCAGCAGTTACTCGAGGTCTAGCGGCGAGAGATACAATGAGCAGTTCTTC.

This clonotype was recorded many times. The V gene is TRBV20-1, the J gene TRBJ1-1, with 8 bases fitting TRBD1. The length of the CDR3 is 14 residues. V dropped 2 bases and J dropped 4; count of bases not matched to a gene: 6. Germline lookup yields CDR1 DFQATT and CDR2 SNEGSKA (reference sequence). The chain's CDR3 is CSARKTGVGTEAFF. The CDR3, as DNA: TGCAGTGCTAGAAAGACAGGGGTCGGCACTGAAGCTTTCTTT.

This clonotype has a count of ten or more. The J gene is TRBJ1-1, the V gene TRBV27; weak D call: TRBD1 (5 bases). Trimming cost V 8 bases and J 4 bases, with 14 bases left between them. This CDR3 has 13 residues. Germline CDR1 MNHEY, CDR2 SMNVEV (reference sequence). CDR3 sequence: CASRPRAGTEAFF. CDR3 nucleotides: TGTGCCAGCCGGCCCAGGGCAGGCACTGAAGCTTTCTTT.

Ten or more counts support this clonotype. The rearrangement joins TRBV9 to TRBJ2-5; TRBD1 matches at 7 bases. Unmatched junction bases numbered 2, after V lost 3 bases and J lost 0 bases. Germline CDR1 is SGDLS and CDR2 is YYNGEE. The CDR3 runs to 14 residues. The DNA for the CDR3 is TGTGCCAGCAGCGCACAGGGGTACCAAGAGACCCAGTACTTC. This codes for CASSAQGYQETQYF.

In this sample, this clonotype turned up a few times. Here the CDR3 reads CASTLAGIYEQYF. As DNA, the CDR3 is TGTGCCAGCACCCTAGCAGGGATATACGAGCAGTACTTC. The chain carries TRBV28 and TRBJ2-7; either TRBD1 or TRBD2 may fit D (5 bases each). The germline V gene encodes CDR1 MDHEN and CDR2 SYDVKM. Trimming cost V 7 bases and J 4 bases, with 14 bases left between them. This CDR3 spans 13 amino acids.

The chain employs TRBV7-9 and TRBJ1-2; the match to TRBD1 covers 9 bases. Germline V gene lookup returns CDR1 SEHNR and CDR2 FQNEAQ (reference sequence). V shed 2 bases and J 4 bases; nucleotides not matched to a gene: 11. CDR3 length equals 17 residues. Here the CDR3 DNA reads TGTGCCAGCAGCTTAACAACAGGGGGCGCTTCACGCTATGGCTACACCTTC. Translated: CASSLTTGGASRYGYTF.

The chain employs TRBV12-3 or TRBV12-4 and TRBJ2-5; 9 bases line up with TRBD2. CDR3 size: 15 residues. V trimming: 7 bases; J trimming: 5 bases; junction bases outside the gene matches: 11. The CDR3 DNA sequence: TGTGCCAGCAAGATAGCGGGAGCGGTCGGGGAGACCCAGTACTTC. Translating gives CASKIAGAVGETQYF.

This clonotype was observed a few times. The chain joins TRBV3-1 to TRBJ1-5; possible D gene TRBD1, 5 bases. The V gene lost 0 bases and the J gene lost 7 bases, with 13 bases spanning the gap. This CDR3 has 15 residues. Germline lookup yields CDR1 LGHDT and CDR2 YNNKEL (reference sequence). The CDR3 bases are TGTGCCAGCAGCCAAGATACAGGCGGGTCGCAGCCCCAGCATTTT. It translates to CASSQDTGGSQPQHF.